Listed here are 7 T cell receptor beta chains from one sample, sequenced in a study of beta chain features in type 1 diabetes. These receptors lack a known antigen. Study observations and caveats: TCRB CDR3s from Type 1 diabetes patients were moderately but significantly shorter in all four CD4+ subsets.

Every bit of the isolated RNA underwent reverse transcription, so sequencing read expressed TCRB transcripts. The protocol was immunoSEQ multiplex PCR, while the TCRdb copy is restricted to in-frame clones and leaves out a portion. The sample shows under 850,000 clones, around 15% of them seen only once. Sequenced input: naive CD4+ T cells from blood. The origin of the receptors is a man in his late teens or twenties with type 1 diabetes.

This clone was detected a few times. The chain uses TRBV7-2 and TRBJ2-3; D may be TRBD2 (5 bases). Germline CDR1 reads SGHTA; CDR2 reads FQGNSA. The CDR3 is 14 residues long. V was trimmed by 3 bases and J by 6 bases, leaving 13 bases between them. The CDR3 DNA sequence: TGTGCCAGCAGCTTTGACTACCTCCCGGATACGCAGTATTTT. Amino acids: CASSFDYLPDTQYF.

This rearrangement joins TRBV27 to TRBJ2-3; no definite D call. The CDR3 spans 11 residues. Germline loops: CDR1 MNHEY, CDR2 SMNVEV (reference sequence). Trimming shortened V by 2 bases and J by 9 bases, and 6 bases separated the two germline ends. The CDR3 coding sequence is TGTGCCAGCAGTTTAGGATTCACGCAGTATTTT. This encodes CASSLGFTQYF.

This clone was found a few times. The chain has TRBV7-8 and TRBJ2-7; D unresolved. CDR1 SGHVS and CDR2 FQNEAQ come from the germline V gene. With 1 base removed from V and 7 bases from J, the gap between germline ends came to 20 bases. The CDR3 covers 16 residues. The CDR3 DNA reads TGTGCCAGCAGCTTAGAGTTTGTAGGTATTGCGGCAGAGCAGTACTTC. Encoded protein: CASSLEFVGIAAEQYF.

This clone turned up a few times. CDR3 sequence reads: CASSLVASTDTQYF. CDR3 DNA sequence: TGTGCCAGCAGCTTGGTGGCTAGCACAGATACGCAGTATTTT. This chain connects TRBV5-6 to TRBJ2-3; D not certain. V lost 0 bases and J lost 0, with 5 bases in between. The length of the CDR3 is 14 residues. Looked up from germline, CDR1 is SGHDT and CDR2 is YYEEEE.

This clone has only a few counts. The chain recombines TRBV28 with TRBJ2-3, with D unclear. Germline assignment: CDR1 MDHEN and CDR2 SYDVKM. The CDR3 length is 14 residues. Trimming removed 3 bases from V and 2 bases from J, with 9 bases in between. The CDR3 DNA reads as TGTGCCAGCAGTTTTGTCCCTCACACAGATACGCAGTATTTT. It is translated as CASSFVPHTDTQYF.

The chain carries TRBV15 and TRBJ1-1; no clear D. The germline CDR1 and CDR2 sequences are LNHNV and YYDKDF (reference sequence). CDR3 length: 13 amino acids. The V end lost 3 bases, the J end lost 2 bases, and 7 bases lay between the germline ends. The CDR3 DNA reads TGTGCCACCAGCAGGACGGCTAACACTGAAGCTTTCTTT. This translates into CATSRTANTEAFF.

The chain combines TRBV27 with TRBJ2-3, with D unresolved. The germline CDR1 and CDR2 sequences are MNHEY and SMNVEV (reference sequence). The length of the CDR3 is 15 residues. V was pared by 0 bases and J by 5 bases, with 12 bases between. The CDR3 DNA reads TGTGCCAGCAGTTTATCGCATAATGGTGGAGATACGCAGTATTTT. It encodes CASSLSHNGGDTQYF.